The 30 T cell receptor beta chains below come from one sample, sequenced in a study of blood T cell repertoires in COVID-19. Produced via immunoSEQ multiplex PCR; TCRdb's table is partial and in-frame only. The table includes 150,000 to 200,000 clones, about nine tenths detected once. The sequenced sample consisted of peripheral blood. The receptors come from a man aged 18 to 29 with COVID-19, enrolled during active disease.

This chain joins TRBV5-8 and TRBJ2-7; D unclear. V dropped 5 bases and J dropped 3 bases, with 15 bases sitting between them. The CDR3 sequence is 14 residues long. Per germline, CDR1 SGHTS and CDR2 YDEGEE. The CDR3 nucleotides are TGTGCCAGCAGGGAGAGAATTAGGTACTACGAGCAGTACTTC. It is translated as CASRERIRYYEQYF.

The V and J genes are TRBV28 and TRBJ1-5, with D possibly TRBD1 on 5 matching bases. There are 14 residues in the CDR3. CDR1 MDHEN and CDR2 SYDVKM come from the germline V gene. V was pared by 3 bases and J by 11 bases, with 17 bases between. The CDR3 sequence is CASSFIGVRGTQHF. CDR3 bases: TGTGCCAGCAGTTTTATCGGGGTTCGGGGGACCCAGCATTTT.

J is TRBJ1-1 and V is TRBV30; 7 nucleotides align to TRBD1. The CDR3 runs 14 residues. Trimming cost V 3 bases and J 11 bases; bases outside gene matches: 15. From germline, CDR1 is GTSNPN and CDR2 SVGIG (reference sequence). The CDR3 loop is CAWRTNRGLQKAFF. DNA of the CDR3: TGTGCCTGGAGGACCAACAGGGGCCTTCAAAAGGCTTTCTTT.

The CDR3 DNA reads as TGTGCCAGCAGCCTTCTTCCGACAGGCTCCGCTTATGGCTACACCTTC. Its protein product is CASSLLPTGSAYGYTF. The V and J genes are TRBV5-4 and TRBJ1-2; tentatively, D is TRBD1 (6 bases). CDR1 is SGHNT, CDR2 YYREEE, per germline (reference sequence). The CDR3 is 16 residues long. The V gene lost 4 bases and the J gene lost 5 bases, with 21 bases spanning the gap.

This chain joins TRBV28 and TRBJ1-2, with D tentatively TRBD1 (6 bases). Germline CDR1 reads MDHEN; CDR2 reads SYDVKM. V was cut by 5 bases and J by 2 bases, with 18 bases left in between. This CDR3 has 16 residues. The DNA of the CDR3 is TGTGCCAGCAGTCCACCCCTTGGGGGCCTCAACTATGGCTACACCTTC. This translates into CASSPPLGGLNYGYTF.

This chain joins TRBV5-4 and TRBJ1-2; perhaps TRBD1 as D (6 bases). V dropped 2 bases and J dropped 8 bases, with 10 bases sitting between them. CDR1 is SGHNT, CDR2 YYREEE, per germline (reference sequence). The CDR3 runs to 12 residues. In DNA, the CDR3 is TGTGCCAGCAGCTTAGCAGGACAGGGCTACACCTTC. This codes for CASSLAGQGYTF.

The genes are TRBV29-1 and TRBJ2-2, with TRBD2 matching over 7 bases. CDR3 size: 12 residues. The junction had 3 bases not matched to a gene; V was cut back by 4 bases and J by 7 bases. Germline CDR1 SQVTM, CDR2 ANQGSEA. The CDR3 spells CSVGLADGELFF. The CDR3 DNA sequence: TGCAGCGTTGGGCTAGCGGACGGGGAGCTGTTTTTT.

The CDR3 here is CASSFPGGSANTGELFF. The DNA for the CDR3 is TGTGCCAGCAGTTTCCCTGGAGGGAGCGCGAACACCGGGGAGCTGTTTTTT. The rearrangement uses TRBV28 and TRBJ2-2; perhaps TRBD2 as D (6 bases). The germline CDR1 and CDR2 sequences are MDHEN and SYDVKM. Trimming took off 3 bases at V and 0 bases at J, with 14 bases between the two ends. This CDR3 has 17 residues.

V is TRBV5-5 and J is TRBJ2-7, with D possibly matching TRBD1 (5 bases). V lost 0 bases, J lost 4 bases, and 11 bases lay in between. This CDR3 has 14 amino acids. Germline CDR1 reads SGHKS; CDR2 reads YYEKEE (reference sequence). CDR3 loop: CASSLVRGPYEQYF. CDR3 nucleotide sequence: TGTGCCAGCAGCTTGGTTAGGGGTCCTTACGAGCAGTACTTC. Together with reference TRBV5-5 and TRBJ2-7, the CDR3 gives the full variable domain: DAGVTQSPTHLIKTRGQQVTLRCSPISGHKSVSWYQQVLGQGPQFIFQYYEKEERGRGNFPDRFSARQFPNYSSELNVNALLLGDSALYLCASSLVRGPYEQYFGPGTRLTVT.

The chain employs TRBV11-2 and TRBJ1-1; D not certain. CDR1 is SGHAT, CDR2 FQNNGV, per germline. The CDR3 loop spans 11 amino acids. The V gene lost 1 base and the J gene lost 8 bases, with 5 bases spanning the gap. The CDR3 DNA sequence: TGTGCCAGCAGCTTAGGAGGCGAAGCTTTCTTT. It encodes CASSLGGEAFF.

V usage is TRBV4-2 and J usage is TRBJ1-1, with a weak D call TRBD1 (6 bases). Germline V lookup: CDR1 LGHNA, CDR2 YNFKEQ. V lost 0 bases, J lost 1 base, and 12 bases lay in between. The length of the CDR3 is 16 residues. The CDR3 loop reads CASSQDGQFGNTEAFF. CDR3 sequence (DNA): TGTGCCAGCAGCCAAGACGGACAGTTCGGGAACACTGAAGCTTTCTTT.

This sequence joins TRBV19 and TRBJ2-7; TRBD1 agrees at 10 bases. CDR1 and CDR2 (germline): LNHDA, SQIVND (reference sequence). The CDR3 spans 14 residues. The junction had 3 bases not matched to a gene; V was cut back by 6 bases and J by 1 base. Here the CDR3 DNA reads TGTGCCAGTAGAAGGGGACAGGGGTCCTACGAGCAGTACTTC. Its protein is CASRRGQGSYEQYF. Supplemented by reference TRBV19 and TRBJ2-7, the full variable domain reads DGGITQSPKYLFRKEGQNVTLSCEQNLNHDAMYWYRQDPGQGLRLIYYSQIVNDFQKGDIAEGYSVSREKKESFPLTVTSAQKNPTAFYLCASRRGQGSYEQYFGPGTRLTVT.

The CDR3 DNA sequence: TGCAGTGCTAGTAGGCCTAGCGCCCGCTCCTACAATGAGCAGTTCTTC. It codes for CSASRPSARSYNEQFF. This chain connects TRBV20-1 to TRBJ2-1; possibly TRBD2 for D (6 bases). The CDR3 spans 16 residues. Germline V gives CDR1 DFQATT, CDR2 SNEGSKA (reference sequence). Trimming left V 3 bases short and J 0 bases short, with 15 bases between.

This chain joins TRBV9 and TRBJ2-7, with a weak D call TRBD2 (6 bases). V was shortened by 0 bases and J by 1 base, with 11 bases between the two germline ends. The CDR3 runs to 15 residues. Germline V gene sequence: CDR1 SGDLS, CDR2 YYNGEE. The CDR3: CASSVDVGRSYEQYF. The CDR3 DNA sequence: TGTGCCAGCAGCGTAGATGTCGGGAGATCCTACGAGCAGTACTTC.

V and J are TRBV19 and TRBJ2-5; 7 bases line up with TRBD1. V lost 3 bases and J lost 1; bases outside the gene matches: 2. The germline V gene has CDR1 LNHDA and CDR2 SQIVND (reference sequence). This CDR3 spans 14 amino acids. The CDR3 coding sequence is TGTGCCAGTAGTATGACAGGGATCCAAGAGACCCAGTACTTC. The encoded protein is CASSMTGIQETQYF. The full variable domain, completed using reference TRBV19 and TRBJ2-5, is DGGITQSPKYLFRKEGQNVTLSCEQNLNHDAMYWYRQDPGQGLRLIYYSQIVNDFQKGDIAEGYSVSREKKESFPLTVTSAQKNPTAFYLCASSMTGIQETQYFGPGTRLLVL.

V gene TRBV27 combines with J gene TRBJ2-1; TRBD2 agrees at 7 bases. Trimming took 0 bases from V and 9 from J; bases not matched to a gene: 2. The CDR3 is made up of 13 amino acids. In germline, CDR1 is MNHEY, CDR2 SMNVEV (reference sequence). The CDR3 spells CASSLSSGGEQFF. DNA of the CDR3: TGTGCCAGCAGTTTATCTTCGGGAGGTGAGCAGTTCTTC.

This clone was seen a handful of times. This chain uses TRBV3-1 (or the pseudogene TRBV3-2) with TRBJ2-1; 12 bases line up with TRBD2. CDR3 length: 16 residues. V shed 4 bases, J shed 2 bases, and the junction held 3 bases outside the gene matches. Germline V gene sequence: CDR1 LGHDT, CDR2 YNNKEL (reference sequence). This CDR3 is CASSPASGRAYNEQFF. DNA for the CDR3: TGTGCCAGCAGCCCAGCTAGCGGGAGGGCCTACAATGAGCAGTTCTTC.

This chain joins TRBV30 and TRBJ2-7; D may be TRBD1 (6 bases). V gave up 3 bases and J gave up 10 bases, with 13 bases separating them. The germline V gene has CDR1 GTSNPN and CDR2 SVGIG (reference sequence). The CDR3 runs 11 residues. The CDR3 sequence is CAWSPQGIQYF. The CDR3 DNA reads TGTGCCTGGAGCCCCCAGGGGATTCAGTACTTC.

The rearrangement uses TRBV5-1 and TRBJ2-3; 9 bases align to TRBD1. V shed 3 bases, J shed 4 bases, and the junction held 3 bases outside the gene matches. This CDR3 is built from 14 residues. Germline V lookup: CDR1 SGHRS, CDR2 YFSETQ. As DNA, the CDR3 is TGCGCCAGCAGCTGGACAGGGGCCTCAGATACGCAGTATTTT. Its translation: CASSWTGASDTQYF.

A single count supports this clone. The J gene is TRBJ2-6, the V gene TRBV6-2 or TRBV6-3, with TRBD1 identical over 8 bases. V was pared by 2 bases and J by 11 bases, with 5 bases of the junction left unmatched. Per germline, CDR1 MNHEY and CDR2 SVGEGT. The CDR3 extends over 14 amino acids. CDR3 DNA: TGTGCCAGCAGTTACGTTTACAGGGGGGACGTCCTGACTTTC. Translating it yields CASSYVYRGDVLTF.

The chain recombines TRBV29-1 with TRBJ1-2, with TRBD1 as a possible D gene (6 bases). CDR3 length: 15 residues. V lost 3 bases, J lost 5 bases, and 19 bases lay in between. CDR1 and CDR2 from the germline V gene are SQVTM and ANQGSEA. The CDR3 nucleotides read TGCAGCGTTGAGTGGCAGGGGCTTAAGAAATATGGCTACACCTTC. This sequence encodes CSVEWQGLKKYGYTF.

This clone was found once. CDR3 DNA sequence: TGTGCCTGGAACCGGGACAGGGGGAACCAGCCCCAGCATTTT. Its translation: CAWNRDRGNQPQHF. The rearrangement links TRBV30 to TRBJ1-5, with TRBD1 identical over 11 bases. The germline gives CDR1 GTSNPN, CDR2 SVGIG (reference sequence). V shed 4 bases and J 7 bases; nucleotides not matched to a gene: 6. The length of the CDR3 is 14 residues.

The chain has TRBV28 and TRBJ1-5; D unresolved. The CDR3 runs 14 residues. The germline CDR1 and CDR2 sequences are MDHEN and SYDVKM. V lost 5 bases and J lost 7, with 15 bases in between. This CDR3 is CASSPGISGQPQHF. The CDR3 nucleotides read TGTGCCAGCAGTCCGGGGATTTCGGGGCAGCCCCAGCATTTT.

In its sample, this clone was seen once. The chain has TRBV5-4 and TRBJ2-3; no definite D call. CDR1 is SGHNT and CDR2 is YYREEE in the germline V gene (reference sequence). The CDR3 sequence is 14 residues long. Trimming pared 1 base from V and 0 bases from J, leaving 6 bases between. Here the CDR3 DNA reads TGTGCCAGCAGCTTGACGCGAAGCACAGATACGCAGTATTTT. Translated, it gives CASSLTRSTDTQYF.

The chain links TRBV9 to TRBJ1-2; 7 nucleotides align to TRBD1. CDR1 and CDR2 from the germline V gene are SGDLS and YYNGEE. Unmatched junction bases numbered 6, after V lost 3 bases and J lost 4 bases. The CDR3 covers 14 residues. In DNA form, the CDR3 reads TGTGCCAGCAGCGCCTCAGGGGGTCTCTATGGCTACACCTTC. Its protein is CASSASGGLYGYTF.

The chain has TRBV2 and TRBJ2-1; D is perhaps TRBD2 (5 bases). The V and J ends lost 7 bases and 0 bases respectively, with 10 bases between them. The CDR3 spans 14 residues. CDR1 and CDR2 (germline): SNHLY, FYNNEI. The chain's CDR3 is CASTEESSYNEQFF. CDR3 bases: TGTGCCAGCACGGAGGAAAGCTCCTACAATGAGCAGTTCTTC.

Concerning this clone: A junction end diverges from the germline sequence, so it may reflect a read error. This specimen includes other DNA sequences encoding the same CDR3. CDR3 region: CASSLDRDYEQYF. In DNA form, the CDR3 reads TGTGCCAGCAGCCTAGACAGGGATTACGAGCAGTACTTC. The rearrangement joins TRBV11-2 to TRBJ2-7, with 7 bases matching TRBD1. Germline loops: CDR1 SGHAT, CDR2 FQNNGV. The CDR3 length is 13 residues.

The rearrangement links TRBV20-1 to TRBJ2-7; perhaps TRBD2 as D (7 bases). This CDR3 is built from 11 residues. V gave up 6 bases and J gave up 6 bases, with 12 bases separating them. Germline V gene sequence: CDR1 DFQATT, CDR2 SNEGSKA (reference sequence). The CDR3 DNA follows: TGCAGTGCCAAGGGGGGGCGCGAGCAGTACTTC. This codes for CSAKGGREQYF.

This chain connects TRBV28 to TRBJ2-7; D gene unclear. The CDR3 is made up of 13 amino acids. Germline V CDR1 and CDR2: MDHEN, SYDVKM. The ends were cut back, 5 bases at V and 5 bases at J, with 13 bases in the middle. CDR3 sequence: CASSERTTDEQYF. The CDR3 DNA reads TGTGCCAGCAGTGAAAGAACTACCGACGAGCAGTACTTC.

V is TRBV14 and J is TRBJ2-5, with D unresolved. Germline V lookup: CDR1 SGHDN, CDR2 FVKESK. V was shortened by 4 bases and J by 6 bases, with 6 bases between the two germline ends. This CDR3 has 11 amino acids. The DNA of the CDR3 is TGTGCCAGCAGCCCCCTTAAGACCCAGTACTTC. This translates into CASSPLKTQYF.